Included here is one T cell receptor (beta chain) sequence, with context. This entry comes from a study of shared T cell receptors in the human thymus. TCRdb keeps only in-frame clones here, not all; method: immunoSEQ multiplex PCR. This table has 720,000 or so clones, 75% to 90% appearing once. Germline values: CDR1 LGHNA, CDR2 YNFKEQ. V lost 4 bases to trimming and J lost 4 bases; unmatched junction nucleotides: 16. This CDR3 is built from 18 residues. The data also belong to a second study, concerning human thymus T cells. From that study: The people who donated were healthy Finnish babies having corrective surgery for congenital heart defects. Resections from corrective heart surgery provided thymus tissue. It looked as if thymic and blood repertoires used V and J genes in a biased way. Related studies noted strongly shared thymic repertoires across unrelated people.

This sequence joins TRBV4-2 and TRBJ1-3; 7 bases map to TRBD1. Sequenced: thymocytes. The clonotype comes from a girl in the first two years of life with a congenital heart defect. CDR3 in amino acids: CASSRNRRDRVMGNTIYF. The CDR3 DNA reads TGTGCCAGCAGCCGCAACAGGCGAGACAGGGTAATGGGAAACACCATATATTTT.